This T cell receptor (beta chain) originates from a study of Ad26.COV2.S vaccination and SARS-CoV-2 variants. General observations from the study: Total T cell responses, in the TCR breadth and depth analyses, may have been underestimated. Greater spike-specific TCR breadth was seen in vaccine recipients than in placebo recipients. Non-spike TCR breadth did not differ much between vaccine and placebo recipients.

Indicated treatment: 15 to 20 received Ad26.COV2.S at low or high dose, single or two shots; roughly 5 received placebo; per-sample allocation not given. Sampling was performed 63 days after the first vaccine or placebo injection. The vaccine delivered Wuhan-strain SARS-CoV-2 spike through an Ad26 vector. CDR3 size: 13 residues. Germline V gene sequence: CDR1 SEHNR, CDR2 FQNEAQ (reference sequence). The ends were cut back, 5 bases at V and 2 bases at J, with 4 bases in the middle. Here immunoSEQ multiplex PCR was the method, and the copy in TCRdb shows in-frame clones only, minus some. The sample holds roughly 240,000 clones, roughly 90% seen once. With respect to this clone: Antigen specificity is unknown.

The chain links TRBV7-9 to TRBJ2-6; D gene uncertain. Source: peripheral blood, taken in a trial of Ad26.COV2.S vaccine versus placebo. This TCR derives from a person aged 18-60 years who received the Ad26.COV2.S COVID-19 vaccine or a placebo. The CDR3 is CASSLPGANVLTF. In DNA form, the CDR3 reads TGTGCCAGCAGCCTCCCTGGGGCCAACGTCCTGACTTTC.